This T cell receptor beta chain was recorded in a study of blood T cell repertoires in COVID-19. Study in general: COVID-19 samples, acute and convalescent, were from the United States, Italy and Spain.

It was during active infection that Seattle patients were enrolled and then longitudinally followed. Germline CDR1 KGHSH, CDR2 LQKENI. V was pared by 4 bases and J by 5 bases, with 2 bases of the junction left unmatched. The CDR3 sequence is 13 residues long. Source study methods: Using reference gene primer amplification, nucleated cell counts were estimated. Using immunoSEQ multiplex PCR, the repertoire was profiled, and TCRdb retains in-frame clones only, with some absent. V and J calls and clone size are copied from that table; D and trimming were computed from the DNA. The sample lists about 170,000 clones; almost 85% were seen once.

Sequencing was carried out using peripheral blood. This receptor was obtained from a woman aged 80 or older with COVID-19, enrolled during active disease. The chain has TRBV18 and TRBJ2-5, with TRBD1 matching 9 bases. The DNA of the CDR3 is TGTGCCAGCTCACTACAGGGGGCTGAGACCCAGTACTTC. Encoded protein: CASSLQGAETQYF.